The following is a T cell receptor beta chain sequence with its context. Its antigen is not identified. Healthy bone marrow donors formed the donor group. This sample is drawn from a study of cytomegalovirus exposure and HLA in healthy donors. Overall study results and limits: With further analysis later on, most CMV-associated TCR beta chains appeared HLA-restricted. A later examination showed that TCR association rates differed by HLA locus, with DRB1 most and HLA-C fewest.

Primers for the PCR totalled 60 Vbeta and 13 Jbeta. Measured with immunoSEQ multiplex PCR; TCRdb has only the in-frame clones, and not every one. Its clone listing holds over 150,000 clones. Source material: PBMCs. The receptor was isolated from a boy under 18 in good health and CMV-seronegative.

CDR3 region: CASSWDTYSNSPLHF. The CDR3 DNA reads as TGTGCCAGCAGTTGGGACACCTACAGTAATTCACCCCTCCACTTT. The chain couples TRBV6-5 to TRBJ1-6; perhaps TRBD1 as D (6 bases). The germline V gene has CDR1 MNHEY and CDR2 SVGAGI. Trimming shortened V by 4 bases and J by 6 bases, and 13 bases separated the two germline ends. CDR3 length: 15 residues.